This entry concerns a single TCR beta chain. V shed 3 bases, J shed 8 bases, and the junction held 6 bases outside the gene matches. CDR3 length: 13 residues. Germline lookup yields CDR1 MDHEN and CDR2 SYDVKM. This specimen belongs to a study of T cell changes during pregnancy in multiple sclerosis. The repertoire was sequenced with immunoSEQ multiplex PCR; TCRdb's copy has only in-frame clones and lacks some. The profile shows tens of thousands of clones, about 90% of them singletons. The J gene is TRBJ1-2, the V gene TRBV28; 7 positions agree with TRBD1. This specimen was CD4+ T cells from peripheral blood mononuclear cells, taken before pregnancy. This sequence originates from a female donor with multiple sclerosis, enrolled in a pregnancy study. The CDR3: CASSLSDRVGYTF. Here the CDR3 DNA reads TGTGCCAGCAGTTTGAGTGACAGGGTCGGCTACACCTTC.